The 32 T cell receptor beta chains given below trace back to one sample, sequenced in a study of Graves' ophthalmopathy and Graves' hyperthyroidism. Amplification of the TCR beta CDR3 regions used RNA transcripts (as template). First-round RT-PCR used HTBI primers; second-round multiplex PCR followed. Each CDR3 protein gets one entry after TCRdb re-called the multiplex PCR reads with MiXCR. The data show 200,000 to 250,000 distinct CDR3 sequences, roughly a fifth seen once. Sequencing input: peripheral blood. The receptors were sampled from a woman in her 50s with Graves' ophthalmopathy.

The chain joins TRBV27 to TRBJ1-2, with D tentatively TRBD1 (6 bases). Germline CDR1 reads MNHEY; CDR2 reads SMNVEV (reference sequence). The CDR3 spans 13 residues. The ends were cut back, 10 bases at V and 0 bases at J, with 12 bases in the middle. DNA of the CDR3: TGTGCCATTCGGGGGCCGCCTAACTATGGCTACACCTTC. This codes for CAIRGPPNYGYTF.

This clonotype was found a few times. This chain links TRBV19 with TRBJ1-3; the D gene is possibly TRBD1 (5 bases). Germline loops: CDR1 LNHDA, CDR2 SQIVND (reference sequence). V lost 6 bases to trimming and J lost 0 bases, with 15 bases between them. The length of the CDR3 is 16 residues. In DNA form, the CDR3 reads TGTGCCAGTAGGCAACCGGGACTGAGCTCTGGAAACACCATATATTTT. The encoded protein is CASRQPGLSSGNTIYF.

In this sample, this clonotype turned up many times. The chain uses TRBV19 and TRBJ1-1; 7 positions agree with TRBD1. The V gene end was trimmed by 9 bases and the J gene end by 3 bases; junction bases not matched to a gene: 10. This CDR3 has 14 residues. Germline V gives CDR1 LNHDA, CDR2 SQIVND (reference sequence). CDR3 in amino acids: CARDIQGKDTEAFF. The CDR3 nucleotides read TGTGCCAGAGACATACAGGGGAAGGACACTGAAGCTTTCTTT.

This clonotype was recorded many times. The chain uses TRBV24-1 and TRBJ1-5, with unresolved D. This CDR3 comprises 16 residues. Germline values: CDR1 KGHDR, CDR2 SFDVKD. Trimming pared 4 bases from V and 6 bases from J, leaving 18 bases between. The CDR3 region has the DNA TGTGCCACCAGTGACTCCTCCCGATCGGGGTCTCAGCCCCAGCATTTT. Protein: CATSDSSRSGSQPQHF.

This clonotype was seen ten or more times. The chain is built from TRBV5-1 and TRBJ2-7; 8 positions match TRBD2. This CDR3 comprises 15 residues. Germline loops: CDR1 SGHRS, CDR2 YFSETQ. The junction had 12 bases not matched to a gene; V was cut back by 3 bases and J by 7 bases. The CDR3 spells CASSSSLAAPREQYF. The CDR3 DNA reads TGCGCCAGCAGCTCCTCACTAGCGGCCCCCAGAGAGCAGTACTTC.

The sample holds many counts of this clonotype. The chain combines TRBV6-5 with TRBJ2-7, with TRBD2 identical over 13 bases. Germline trimming cut 7 bases from V and 6 bases from J; bases unmatched to any gene: 6. Per germline, CDR1 MNHEY and CDR2 SVGAGI. CDR3 length: 14 residues. The CDR3 is CASTWTSGRSEQYF. The DNA for the CDR3 is TGTGCCAGCACCTGGACTAGCGGGAGATCCGAGCAGTACTTC.

As to this clonotype: An end of the junction differs from the germline gene, which may be a read error. The chain joins TRBV28 to TRBJ1-1; D is possibly TRBD1 (5 bases). From germline, CDR1 is MDHEN and CDR2 SYDVKM. The CDR3 consists of 15 residues. This chain's CDR3 is CASSLVESGNTEAFF. As DNA, the CDR3 is TGTGCCAGCAGTTTAGTGGAGTCAGGGAACACTGAAGCTTTCTTC.

This clonotype occurred many times. The chain combines TRBV19 with TRBJ1-2; TRBD1 matches 7 bases. Losses at the gene ends were 1 base for V and 5 bases for J; bases not matched to a gene: 13. Looked up from germline, CDR1 is LNHDA and CDR2 is SQIVND (reference sequence). The CDR3 is 17 residues long. For the CDR3, the DNA is TGTGCCAGTAGTATAGGGACAGGCCTCCCTATCGGTTATGGCTACACCTTC. This encodes CASSIGTGLPIGYGYTF.

This clonotype was detected many times. The J gene is TRBJ2-5, the V gene TRBV28; 7 bases are a match to TRBD2. Germline lookup yields CDR1 MDHEN and CDR2 SYDVKM. The CDR3 is 15 residues long. Trimming removed 5 bases from V and 1 base from J; junction bases left unmatched: 7. Here the CDR3 reads CASSLSGPFQETQYF. The CDR3 region has the DNA TGTGCCAGCAGTCTTAGCGGGCCCTTCCAAGAGACCCAGTACTTC.

This clonotype occurred many times. V usage is TRBV7-2 and J usage is TRBJ2-7, with TRBD1 matching 9 bases. Germline-derived CDR1 and CDR2 are SGHTA and FQGNSA. J gave up 6 bases and V 5 bases, and 8 bases lay outside the gene matches. The CDR3 has 14 residues. In DNA form, the CDR3 reads TGTGCCAGCAGCACCGGGACAGGGAACGGCGAGCAGTACTTC. Translating it yields CASSTGTGNGEQYF.

This clonotype was seen only once. The chain carries TRBV6-2 or TRBV6-3 and TRBJ2-5, with a tentative D call TRBD2 (5 bases). CDR1 and CDR2 from the germline V gene are MNHEY and SVGEGT. The CDR3 covers 13 residues. With 6 bases removed from V and 5 bases from J, the gap between germline ends came to 13 bases. The CDR3 here is CASSPGVEETQYF. CDR3 sequence (DNA): TGTGCCAGCAGCCCCGGGGTAGAGGAGACCCAGTACTTC.

This clonotype was seen at least ten times. The chain couples TRBV2 to TRBJ2-5; 7 positions agree with TRBD1. The junction had 2 bases not matched to a gene; V was cut back by 8 bases and J by 2 bases. Looked up from germline, CDR1 is SNHLY and CDR2 is FYNNEI. The CDR3 extends over 12 amino acids. The CDR3 is CASPTGQETQYF. The DNA for the CDR3 is TGTGCCAGCCCGACAGGGCAAGAGACCCAGTACTTC.

This clonotype was picked up many times. The V and J genes are TRBV28 and TRBJ1-5, with 7 bases aligning to TRBD1. From germline, CDR1 is MDHEN and CDR2 SYDVKM. J was trimmed by 0 bases and V by 7 bases; bases with no gene match: 6. The CDR3 runs 15 residues. CDR3 bases: TGTGCCAGCAAAGCAGGGGGAATTAGCAATCAGCCCCAGCATTTT. This codes for CASKAGGISNQPQHF.

The count of this clonotype is one. The chain couples TRBV6-1 to TRBJ2-7; 11 bases are a match to TRBD2. The CDR3 covers 12 residues. The germline V gene encodes CDR1 MNHNS and CDR2 SASEGT. With 6 bases clipped from V and 7 bases from J, the junction kept 2 bases outside the gene matches. The CDR3 protein is CASRLAGDEQYF. The CDR3 coding sequence is TGTGCCAGCAGACTAGCGGGGGATGAGCAGTACTTC.

The table lists this clonotype with many counts. The gene calls are TRBV5-1 and TRBJ2-7; TRBD1 matches at 11 bases. The germline CDR1 and CDR2 sequences are SGHRS and YFSETQ. CDR3 size: 14 residues. With V trimmed by 4 bases and J by 2 bases, 2 bases remained unmatched. Written as DNA, the CDR3 is TGCGCCAGCAGCGGACAGGGGGCAGCCTACGAGCAGTACTTC. Protein product: CASSGQGAAYEQYF.

In this sample, this clonotype turned up many times. The rearrangement uses TRBV7-3 and TRBJ2-5, with 7 bases identical to TRBD2. V shed 2 bases, J shed 5 bases, and the junction held 8 bases outside the gene matches. Germline V gene sequence: CDR1 SGHTA, CDR2 FQGTGA. The CDR3 is 15 residues long. The CDR3 DNA sequence: TGTGCCAGCAGCTTAGGTGGGAGGGCCGAGGAGACCCAGTACTTC. Its protein is CASSLGGRAEETQYF.

This clonotype was counted at least ten times. The chain uses TRBV11-2 and TRBJ2-7; 9 bases align to TRBD2. Unmatched junction bases numbered 9, after V lost 4 bases and J lost 2 bases. CDR3 length: 16 residues. CDR1 is SGHAT and CDR2 is FQNNGV in the germline V gene. CDR3 bases: TGTGCCAGCAGCTGGGAGGTAGCGGGGGTCCCCTACGAGCAGTACTTC. It translates to CASSWEVAGVPYEQYF.

As regards this clonotype: At one of its ends the junction is not consistent with the germline gene, which may arise from a read error. J is TRBJ2-7 and V is TRBV6-1; possibly TRBD1 for D (6 bases). Germline V gene sequence: CDR1 MNHNS, CDR2 SASEGT. The CDR3 has 13 amino acids. CDR3 region: CASSVHRVTEQCF. In nucleotides, the CDR3 is TGTGCCAGCAGTGTTCACAGGGTAACCGAGCAGTGCTTC.

The DNA for the CDR3 is TGTGCCAGCAGCGTAAATTCCCAGGGGCTGAACACTGAAGCTTTCTTT. Its translation: CASSVNSQGLNTEAFF. V gene TRBV9 combines with J gene TRBJ1-1, with a weak D call TRBD1 (6 bases). This CDR3 is built from 16 residues. The germline V gene encodes CDR1 SGDLS and CDR2 YYNGEE. Trimming left V 1 base short and J 0 bases short, with 13 bases between.

This clonotype appeared many times. V gene TRBV30 combines with J gene TRBJ2-7; 7 nucleotides align to TRBD2. This CDR3 comprises 15 residues. CDR1 is GTSNPN and CDR2 is SVGIG in the germline V gene (reference sequence). V lost 0 bases, J lost 0 bases, and 5 bases stayed unmatched. The CDR3 nucleotides read TGTGCCTGGAGTGTAGGTCTAGCGGTCTCCTACGAGCAGTACTTC. Its translation is CAWSVGLAVSYEQYF.

This clonotype was found many times. The rearrangement links TRBV20-1 to TRBJ2-5; no definite D call. Germline CDR1 reads DFQATT; CDR2 reads SNEGSKA (reference sequence). V lost 3 bases, J lost 5 bases, and 13 bases lay in between. CDR3 length: 13 residues. DNA of the CDR3: TGCAGTGCTAGCGTACCACCTGTGGAGACCCAGTACTTC. Its translation is CSASVPPVETQYF.

The sample holds a few counts of this clonotype. The chain recombines TRBV5-1 with TRBJ1-6; D may be TRBD1 (6 bases). The CDR3 extends over 14 amino acids. Trimming removed 7 bases at V and 8 bases at J, with 16 bases between. CDR1 SGHRS and CDR2 YFSETQ come from the germline V gene. As DNA, the CDR3 is TGCGCCAGCCGCCGGGGGGCAGGGGATTCACCCCTCCACTTT. Residues: CASRRGAGDSPLHF.

V is TRBV10-2 and J is TRBJ1-6, with D perhaps TRBD1 (6 bases). Germline V CDR1 and CDR2: WSHSY, SAAADI. V was pared by 4 bases and J by 10 bases, with 23 bases between. This CDR3 spans 17 amino acids. CDR3 in amino acids: CASSGHRPAGERSPLHF. For the CDR3, the DNA is TGCGCCAGCAGTGGCCATCGACCGGCAGGGGAAAGGTCACCCCTCCACTTT.

This clonotype was detected ten times or more. The chain joins TRBV28 to TRBJ1-5, with D possibly being TRBD1 (6 bases). The CDR3 extends over 16 amino acids. Germline CDR1 and CDR2: MDHEN and SYDVKM. The V gene lost 7 bases and the J gene lost 9 bases, with 25 bases spanning the gap. CDR3 region: CASNYLGQLLLGPQHF. For the CDR3, the DNA is TGTGCCAGCAACTATCTAGGACAGCTCCTTCTCGGGCCCCAGCATTTT.

This clonotype came up many times. The chain joins TRBV29-1 to TRBJ2-2, with D perhaps being TRBD1 or TRBD2 (5 bases each). Germline lookup yields CDR1 SQVTM and CDR2 ANQGSEA. Trimming took 4 bases from V and 0 from J, leaving 12 bases between them. The CDR3 has 15 residues. The CDR3 DNA is TGCAGCGTTGCGGTGGGACCCTCGAACACCGGGGAGCTGTTTTTT. Translated, it gives CSVAVGPSNTGELFF.

This clonotype was detected ten times or more. V usage is TRBV20-1 and J usage is TRBJ1-3; D perhaps matches TRBD1 (6 bases). The CDR3 has 14 amino acids. Germline values: CDR1 DFQATT, CDR2 SNEGSKA (reference sequence). V dropped 6 bases and J dropped 0 bases, with 12 bases sitting between them. The DNA of the CDR3 is TGCAGTGCACCCGGGGGCGACTCTGGAAACACCATATATTTT. Translating gives CSAPGGDSGNTIYF.

This clonotype was recorded many times. The rearrangement joins TRBV9 to TRBJ2-2; D not certain. With 3 bases removed from V and 2 bases from J, the gap between germline ends came to 11 bases. CDR1 and CDR2 (germline): SGDLS, YYNGEE. The CDR3 has 15 residues. For the CDR3, the DNA is TGTGCCAGCAGCGCCCCGGGCTCCAACACCGGGGAGCTGTTTTTT. Residues: CASSAPGSNTGELFF.

The rearrangement uses TRBV12-5 and TRBJ1-2, with a weak D call TRBD1 (5 bases). V dropped 0 bases and J dropped 8 bases, with 16 bases sitting between them. CDR1 and CDR2 from the germline V gene are LGHNT and FRNRAP. This CDR3 is 15 amino acids long. The CDR3 sequence is CASGLVMGQGGGYTF. The CDR3 nucleotides are TGTGCTAGTGGTTTGGTAATGGGGCAGGGAGGAGGCTACACCTTC.

This clonotype was recorded at least ten times. The chain uses TRBV5-1 and TRBJ2-2; 11 bases fit TRBD2. Germline lookup yields CDR1 SGHRS and CDR2 YFSETQ. The CDR3 is 18 amino acids. The V and J ends lost 1 base and 1 base, in that order; junction bases with no gene match: 6. The CDR3 reads CASSLRLAGTLNTGELFF. The CDR3 bases are TGCGCCAGCAGCTTGAGACTAGCGGGGACCTTGAACACCGGGGAGCTGTTTTTT.

The chain carries TRBV20-1 and TRBJ2-7; tentatively, D is TRBD1 or TRBD2 (5 bases each). CDR3 length: 14 residues. Per the germline V gene, CDR1 is DFQATT and CDR2 is SNEGSKA (reference sequence). The V and J ends lost 0 bases and 7 bases respectively, with 16 bases between them. The CDR3 coding sequence is TGCAGTGCTAGAGAGACTCACGGGGCGATTGAGCAGTACTTC. Translated: CSARETHGAIEQYF.

This clonotype showed up many times. The chain has TRBV30 and TRBJ2-7; D remains ambiguous. The CDR3 length is 14 residues. The V end was cut by 3 bases, the J end by 8 bases, with 20 bases between. CDR1 is GTSNPN and CDR2 is SVGIG in the germline V gene (reference sequence). The CDR3, as DNA: TGTGCCTGGAGCGGTGGTCGTGCCCCATCCAAGCAGTACTTC. It specifies CAWSGGRAPSKQYF. The full variable domain, with the rest looked up from reference TRBV30 and TRBJ2-7, is SQTIHQWPATLVQPVGSPLSLECTVEGTSNPNLYWYRQAAGRGLQLLFYSVGIGQISSEVPQNLSASRPQDRQFILSSKKLLLSDSGFYLCAWSGGRAPSKQYFGPGTRLTVT.

This clonotype showed up many times. V and J are TRBV5-1 and TRBJ2-7; no clear D gene. Germline values: CDR1 SGHRS, CDR2 YFSETQ. V was shortened by 5 bases and J by 2 bases, with 8 bases between the two germline ends. The CDR3 is 12 residues long. The CDR3 sequence: CASSSVPYEQYF. The CDR3 DNA reads TGCGCCAGCAGTTCCGTGCCCTACGAGCAGTACTTC.